This is a list of T cell receptor beta chains from one sample in a study of T-cell memory formation after mild COVID-19. MiXCR, applied by TCRdb to the 5' RACE reads, yields one record per CDR3 protein. Of 550,000 to 700,000 distinct CDR3 sequences in the sample, under 20% are singletons; the top ten hold more than 10%. Sample: PBMCs or a T cell subset sorted from them (not recorded which). The receptors come from an adult woman who had mild COVID-19 (a few samples of this study predate the infection). Cell type and time point are not known. Both conserved end residues are part of each CDR3. D genes are given only for firm matches. Only part of the rows carry a size: once, few, many, or a class if the clone is expanded.

d_call j_call v_call clone_size cdr3_nt cdr3_aa
TRBD2 TRBJ2-3 TRBV7-2 - TGTGCCAGCAGCCCTCTAGCGGGAGTCGCGACGAAGCAGTATTTT CASSPLAGVATKQYF
TRBD2 TRBJ2-7 TRBV18 few TGTGCCAGCTCAATGGGACTAGCGGGAGACTACGAGCAGTACTTC CASSMGLAGDYEQYF
TRBD1 TRBJ2-4 TRBV4-1 - TGCGCCAGCAGCCAAGTTGAGGTTGGGACAGGGCCGACAAACATTCAGTACTTC CASSQVEVGTGPTNIQYF
- TRBJ1-2 TRBV3-1 - TGTGCCAGCAGCCAACGGGCCAGGGTTGGTGGCTACACCTTC CASSQRARVGGYTF
TRBD1 TRBJ2-1 TRBV20-1 few TGCAGTGCTAGTTCCAGGGACAGCTACAATGAGCAGTTCTTC CSASSRDSYNEQFF
- TRBJ1-1 TRBV11-3 - TGTGCCAGCAGCTTAGACCGGATGGCTTTCTTT CASSLDRMAFF
- TRBJ1-2 TRBV6-1 - TGTGCCAGCAGTGAAGACAGGGCGGTTCCATATGGCTACACCTTC CASSEDRAVPYGYTF
- TRBJ2-3 TRBV10-3 - TGTGCCACCGCCCGCAGACTCACAGATACGCAGTATTTT CATARRLTDTQYF
- TRBJ1-5 TRBV24-1 - TGTGCCACCAGTGAGGGTGCTAGCAATCAGCCCCAGCATTTT CATSEGASNQPQHF
- TRBJ2-3 TRBV3-1 many TGTGCCAGCAGCCAAGGGCCTCTCACAGATACGCAGTATTTT CASSQGPLTDTQYF
- TRBJ1-1 TRBV11-3 - TGTGCCAGCAGCTTTAGCAGGGAATACACTGAAGCTTTCTTT CASSFSREYTEAFF
- TRBJ2-2 TRBV5-5 few TGTGCCAGCAGCTTGGGGACAGAACTCATCGGGGAGCTGTTTTTT CASSLGTELIGELFF
TRBD1 TRBJ1-5 TRBV20-1 many TGCAGTGCTATCCCCGGACAGGCGTCCGCCCAAAGGCCCCAGCATTTT CSAIPGQASAQRPQHF
- TRBJ2-4 TRBV15 - TGTGCCACCAGCAGAGACGAGGGTACAGCCAAAAACATTCAGTACTTC CATSRDEGTAKNIQYF
- TRBJ2-3 TRBV4-3 - TGCGCCAGCAGCCAAGCTTCCCAGTTGTTTGCGCAGTATTTT CASSQASQLFAQYF